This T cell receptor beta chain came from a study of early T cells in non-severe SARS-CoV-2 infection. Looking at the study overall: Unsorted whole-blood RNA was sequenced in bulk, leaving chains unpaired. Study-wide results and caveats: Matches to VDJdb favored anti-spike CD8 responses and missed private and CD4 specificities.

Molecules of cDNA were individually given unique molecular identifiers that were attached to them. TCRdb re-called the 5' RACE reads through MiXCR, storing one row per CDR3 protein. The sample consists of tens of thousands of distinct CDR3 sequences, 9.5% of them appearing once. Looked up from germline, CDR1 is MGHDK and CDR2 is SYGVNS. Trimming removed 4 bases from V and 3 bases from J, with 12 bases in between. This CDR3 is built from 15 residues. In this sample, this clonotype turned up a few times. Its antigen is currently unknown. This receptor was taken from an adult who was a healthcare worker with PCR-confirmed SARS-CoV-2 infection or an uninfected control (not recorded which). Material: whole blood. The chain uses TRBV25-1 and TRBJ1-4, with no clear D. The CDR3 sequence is CASSAGRLSNEKLFF. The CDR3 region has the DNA TGTGCCAGCAGTGCCGGGCGCCTTTCTAATGAAAAACTGTTTTTT.